The 14 T cell receptor beta chains given below trace back to one sample, sequenced in a study of cytomegalovirus exposure and HLA in healthy donors. TCRdb's copy holds only in-frame clones and misses some; the assay was immunoSEQ multiplex PCR. The sample has roughly 330,000 clones; roughly 87% are singletons. Sample: PBMCs. These TCRs come from a woman younger than 45 in good health and CMV-seropositive.

V gene TRBV28 combines with J gene TRBJ1-5; D unclear. The CDR3 contains 16 residues. Germline V gene data show CDR1 as MDHEN and CDR2 as SYDVKM. V lost 6 bases, J lost 3 bases, and 18 bases lay in between. CDR3 DNA: TGTGCCAGCAGAAGATATCGTGGGGTTCACAATCAGCCCCAGCATTTT. Encoded protein: CASRRYRGVHNQPQHF.

The rearrangement uses TRBV29-1 and TRBJ2-1; D perhaps matches TRBD2 (5 bases). The CDR3 length is 13 residues. V was shortened by 5 bases and J by 9 bases, with 17 bases between the two germline ends. Germline CDR1 and CDR2: SQVTM and ANQGSEA. Here the CDR3 reads CSVKHPGMGEQFF. The CDR3 DNA reads as TGCAGCGTTAAGCATCCGGGAATGGGTGAGCAGTTCTTC.

The chain uses TRBV5-1 and TRBJ2-5; TRBD2 aligns across 11 bases. The V segment lost 3 bases and the J segment 3 bases; nucleotides outside the gene matches: 4. This CDR3 region has 15 residues. Per the germline V gene, CDR1 is SGHRS and CDR2 is YFSETQ. The CDR3 DNA follows: TGCGCCAGCAGCTCCGTAGCGGGGGGGGAAGAGACCCAGTACTTC. This encodes CASSSVAGGEETQYF.

The chain has TRBV13 and TRBJ2-5, with D perhaps given as TRBD1 or TRBD2 (6 bases each). This CDR3 region has 14 residues. The ends were cut back, 5 bases at V and 5 bases at J, with 15 bases in the middle. Germline V gives CDR1 PRHDT, CDR2 FYEKMQ (reference sequence). CDR3 protein: CASSRGLARETQYF. For the CDR3, the DNA is TGTGCCAGCAGCCGGGGGCTAGCACGTGAGACCCAGTACTTC.

The V gene is TRBV11-2, the J gene TRBJ1-2, with a weak D call TRBD1 (6 bases). V was cut by 0 bases and J by 8 bases, with 7 bases left in between. The CDR3 consists of 12 residues. Germline CDR1 and CDR2: SGHAT and FQNNGV. The CDR3 DNA reads TGTGCCAGCAGCTTAGACAGGGGCGGCTACACCTTC. This encodes CASSLDRGGYTF.

Comments on this clone: Other DNA sequences in this sample translate to the same CDR3. The genes are TRBV4-1 and TRBJ2-4; TRBD2 matches at 9 bases. Germline loops: CDR1 MGHRA, CDR2 YSYEKL. The CDR3 spans 18 residues. V lost 1 base to trimming and J lost 0 bases; unmatched junction nucleotides: 7. CDR3 bases: TGCGCCAGCAGCCAAGGAAGGGCGGGGGGGCTAGCCAAAAACATTCAGTACTTC. Translation: CASSQGRAGGLAKNIQYF.

This clone has a single count. The CDR3 reads CASSFYKGPGGYEQYF. The CDR3 coding sequence is TGTGCCAGCAGTTTTTATAAAGGCCCGGGGGGCTACGAGCAGTACTTC. The J gene is TRBJ2-7, the V gene TRBV27; 7 nucleotides line up with TRBD2. Germline assignment: CDR1 MNHEY and CDR2 SMNVEV (reference sequence). Trimming took 3 bases from V and 3 from J; bases not matched to a gene: 11. This CDR3 contains 16 residues.

This clone was recorded many times. The rearrangement uses TRBV2 and TRBJ2-5, with no clear D. V was pared by 7 bases and J by 5 bases, with 8 bases between. Per germline, CDR1 SNHLY and CDR2 FYNNEI. This CDR3 is 11 amino acids long. The CDR3 nucleotides read TGTGCCAGCACTATGAGGGAGACCCAGTACTTC. It specifies CASTMRETQYF.

This chain uses TRBV25-1 with TRBJ1-4; 9 bases agree with TRBD1. After removal of 7 bases from V and 6 bases from J, the junction contained 3 bases not matched to a gene. There are 13 residues in the CDR3. Germline-derived CDR1 and CDR2 are MGHDK and SYGVNS. CDR3 nucleotide sequence: TGTGCCAGCACCGGGACAGGGCATGAAAAACTGTTTTTT. It codes for CASTGTGHEKLFF.

V gene TRBV27 combines with J gene TRBJ2-1; 9 nucleotides agree with TRBD1. Germline assignment: CDR1 MNHEY and CDR2 SMNVEV (reference sequence). The CDR3 has 15 amino acids. V lost 6 bases to trimming and J lost 7 bases; unmatched junction nucleotides: 10. The CDR3 loop is CASSKRDRAGNEQFF. The DNA of the CDR3 is TGTGCCAGCAGCAAACGGGACAGGGCGGGGAATGAGCAGTTCTTC.

The rearrangement uses TRBV13 and TRBJ1-2; D unclear. The germline V and J ends were trimmed by 0 bases and 14 bases, with 22 bases remaining between them. Germline lookup yields CDR1 PRHDT and CDR2 FYEKMQ (reference sequence). The CDR3 is 15 residues long. The DNA of the CDR3 is TGTGCCAGCAGCTTAGGCCTCTGGGGAGGGAAGCATCCGACCTTC. Translated: CASSLGLWGGKHPTF. Looking up the rest from reference TRBV13 and TRBJ1-2 gives the full variable domain: AAGVIQSPRHLIKEKRETATLKCYPIPRHDTVYWYQQGPGQDPQFLISFYEKMQSDKGSIPDRFSAQQFSDYHSELNMSSLELGDSALYFCASSLGLWGGKHPTFGSGTRLTVV.

Points on this clone: This CDR3 fails to terminate in the conserved phenylalanine or tryptophan, so it likely reflects a read error. No DNA is shown, since the ends of the CDR3 on it are uncertain; the CDR3 is the one TCRdb lists. V and J are TRBV7-6 and TRBJ1-1; TRBD1 is the table's D call and was not checked against the DNA. Counting both end residues, the CDR3 totals 15 amino acids. Looked up from germline, CDR1 is SGHVS and CDR2 is FNYEAQ. The CDR3 loop reads CASRHRSTRDREGFG.

The chain carries TRBV28 and TRBJ2-2; no reliable D call. The CDR3 has 15 residues. Trimming stripped 2 bases from V and 4 bases from J, with 11 bases between. Germline-derived CDR1 and CDR2 are MDHEN and SYDVKM. This chain's CDR3 is CASSLSVKTTGELFF. The CDR3 bases are TGTGCCAGCAGTTTAAGCGTCAAAACCACCGGGGAGCTGTTTTTT.

This clone was found a few times. The chain is built from TRBV30 and TRBJ1-6; D unclear. V was cut by 3 bases and J by 10 bases, with 16 bases left in between. In germline, CDR1 is GTSNPN, CDR2 SVGIG (reference sequence). This CDR3 comprises 14 residues. In DNA, the CDR3 is TGTGCCTGGAGGATCGGGGTTCGACGCTCACCCCTCCACTTT. It translates to CAWRIGVRRSPLHF.